The clone carrying this TCR beta chain was seen at least ten times. Antigen: not known. This specimen comes from a study of T cells in Graves' hyperthyroidism and ophthalmopathy. Points from the study as a whole: Blood also showed most of the thyroid clonotypes that were expanded above 0.001.

RNA transcripts were the template for amplifying TCR beta CDR3 regions. With the HTBI primer set, the TCR CDR3 went through a first round of RT-PCR. TCRdb passed the multiplex PCR reads through MiXCR, listing each CDR3 protein once. The sample lists about 480,000 distinct CDR3 sequences, approximately 15% occurring once. The CDR3 is 16 residues long. Germline values: CDR1 SGHAT, CDR2 FQNNGV. V shed 3 bases, J shed 9 bases, and the junction held 12 bases outside the gene matches. The chain couples TRBV11-2 to TRBJ2-1; 9 bases match TRBD2. The sequenced sample consisted of blood. The receptor comes from a woman aged 18 to 35 with Graves' hyperthyroidism. The CDR3 DNA is TGTGCCAGCAGCTTTAGGAGTAGCGGGAGAATAGGTGAGCAGTTCTTC. Protein product: CASSFRSSGRIGEQFF.